A selection of T cell receptor beta chains follows, all from one sample in a study of blood T cell repertoires in COVID-19. The method was immunoSEQ multiplex PCR; TCRdb's version includes in-frame clones alone and lacks a portion of them. The data show approximately 57,000 clones, just under 90% seen once. The sequencing input was peripheral blood. Source of these receptors: a man aged 45 to 65 with acute or convalescent COVID-19. The CDR3 runs from the conserved cysteine through the conserved F or W. A D gene is named only where the DNA matches it firmly. Clone size is shown for a subset of rows, as once, few, many or a class of expanded clone.

abundance	v_gene	j_gene	d_gene	CDR3nt	CDR3aa
NA	TRBV6-5	TRBJ2-5	TRBD2	TGTGCCAGCAGTTACTCGGTTACTAGCGGGATAGAGACCCAGTACTTC	CASSYSVTSGIETQYF
NA	TRBV7-3	TRBJ2-7	NA	TGTGCCAGCAGCTTAGGGGCAGGCTACGAGCAGTACTTC	CASSLGAGYEQYF
NA	TRBV28	TRBJ2-2	TRBD2	TGTGCCAGCAGTTCTCTATTGACTAGCGGGGTATACACCGGGGAGCTGTTTTTT	CASSSLLTSGVYTGELFF
NA	TRBV18	TRBJ2-1	NA	TGTGCCAGCTCACCACCGGGAGACAATGAGCAGTTCTTC	CASSPPGDNEQFF
once	TRBV9	TRBJ2-5	TRBD1	TGTGCCAGCAGCGCTGGACAGGGGGCGGGAGAGACCCAGTACTTC	CASSAGQGAGETQYF
NA	TRBV27	TRBJ1-5	TRBD1	TGTGCCAGCAGTTTAAGGCAGGGGGTTGGCAATCAGCCCCAGCATTTT	CASSLRQGVGNQPQHF
NA	TRBV10-3	TRBJ2-7	NA	TGTGCCATCAGTGAGTCGATTAGACACCATCAGTACTTC	CAISESIRHHQYF
NA	TRBV2	TRBJ1-1	NA	TGTGCCAGCGGCGGGGTGGGGGATGTTGAAGCTTTCTTT	CASGGVGDVEAFF
NA	TRBV19	TRBJ1-6	NA	TGTGCCAGTAGTTCAACGGGGAGGACACCCCTCCACTTT	CASSSTGRTPLHF
once	TRBV10-3	TRBJ1-2	TRBD1	TGTGCCATCAGTGAATGGGGACAGACTTTGAAAGCTAACTATGGCTACACCTTC	CAISEWGQTLKANYGYTF
NA	TRBV19	TRBJ1-5	NA	TGTGCCAGTAGTCACCCAATCACAGGTCAGCCCCAGCATTTT	CASSHPITGQPQHF
NA	TRBV6-1	TRBJ1-3	NA	TGTGCCAGCAGTGAAGAAGTCAGCTCTGGAAACACCATATATTTT	CASSEEVSSGNTIYF
NA	TRBV2	TRBJ2-4	TRBD1	TGTGCCAGCTTTACAGGGGGCGACGCAAACATTCAGTACTTC	CASFTGGDANIQYF
NA	TRBV9	TRBJ2-7	NA	TGTGCCAGCAGCGCGGGGGGACAGGCGGTCTCCTACGAGCAGTACTTC	CASSAGGQAVSYEQYF
NA	TRBV5-6	TRBJ2-1	NA	TGTGCCAGCAGCTCAGACAGAAGCTCCTACAATGAGCAGTTCTTC	CASSSDRSSYNEQFF
NA	TRBV12-3/TRBV12-4	TRBJ2-3	TRBD2	TGTGCCAGCAAACGGACTAGTCCAGATACGCAGTATTTT	CASKRTSPDTQYF
NA	TRBV6-1	TRBJ2-7	NA	TGTGCCAGCAGTGAAGCATGGGCAGGGACCTACGAGCAGTACTTC	CASSEAWAGTYEQYF
NA	TRBV10-3	TRBJ2-7	NA	TGTGCCATCAGTGAGTCGATAGGGGGACCGACCTACGAGCAGTACTTC	CAISESIGGPTYEQYF
NA	TRBV29-1	TRBJ1-3	NA	TGCAGCGTTCAAGGGGGAGGGTCATCCTCTGGAAACACCATATATTTT	CSVQGGGSSSGNTIYF
NA	TRBV28	TRBJ1-2	TRBD1	TGTGCCAGCAGTCCGCACCCGGGACAGGGAATGGGTGGCTACACCTTC	CASSPHPGQGMGGYTF
NA	TRBV5-1	TRBJ2-7	TRBD1	TGCGCCAGCAGCAGATTAGGGGACAGGGTCAACGAGCAGTACTTC	CASSRLGDRVNEQYF
NA	TRBV28	TRBJ2-2	TRBD2	TGTGCCAGCAGTTCCAACCTACTAGCGGCGGTCCCCGGGGAGCTGTTTTTT	CASSSNLLAAVPGELFF
NA	TRBV15	TRBJ1-3	NA	TGTGCCACCAGCAGAGATAACTGGGGAAACACCATATATTTT	CATSRDNWGNTIYF
NA	TRBV6-5	TRBJ1-5	TRBD1	TGTGCCAGCAGAGTAACAGGGGATAGCAATCAGCCCCAGCATTTT	CASRVTGDSNQPQHF
NA	TRBV28	TRBJ1-1	NA	TGTGCCAGCAGACTGCGGGTGAACACTGAAGCTTTCTTT	CASRLRVNTEAFF
once	TRBV6-1	TRBJ2-1	NA	TGTGCCAGCAGTGAAGACCCGAGCTCCTACAATGAGCAGTTCTTC	CASSEDPSSYNEQFF
NA	TRBV28	TRBJ2-2	TRBD1	TGTGCCAGCACTGGGACAGGGAACACCGGGGAGCTGTTTTTT	CASTGTGNTGELFF
NA	TRBV19	TRBJ2-7	TRBD1	TGTGCCAGTAGTAACTCCGGGACAGGGACCTACGAGCAGTACTTC	CASSNSGTGTYEQYF
NA	TRBV7-8	TRBJ1-3	NA	TGTGCCAGCAGCTTCACGACAGCCTTCACTGGAAACACCATATATTTT	CASSFTTAFTGNTIYF
NA	TRBV9	TRBJ2-5	NA	TGTGCCAGCAGCGTAGAGAGGGGGTGGGACCAAGAGACCCAGTACTTC	CASSVERGWDQETQYF
NA	TRBV12-3/TRBV12-4	TRBJ1-5	NA	TGTGCCAGCAGTTCCGGTGGTCAGCCCCAGCATTTT	CASSSGGQPQHF
once	TRBV5-1	TRBJ1-2	TRBD1	TGCGCCAGCAGCTTGGGACAGGGGACCAACTATGGCTACACCTTC	CASSLGQGTNYGYTF
NA	TRBV21-1	TRBJ2-3	NA	TGTGCCAGCAGCAAGCGGCGGGTCACAGATACGCAGTATTTT	CASSKRRVTDTQYF
NA	TRBV12-3/TRBV12-4	TRBJ2-3	TRBD1	TGTGCCAGCAGTCCCCCCGGGACAGCCAGGCAGTATTTT	CASSPPGTARQYF
NA	TRBV11-3	TRBJ2-1	NA	TGTGCCAGCAGCTTGAGAAGCGCCGGATGGGAGCAGTTCTTC	CASSLRSAGWEQFF
NA	TRBV12-3/TRBV12-4	TRBJ1-2	NA	TGTGCCAGCAGTTCCGGGACACGCTATGGCTACACCTTC	CASSSGTRYGYTF
NA	TRBV19	TRBJ1-1	NA	TGTGCCAGTACCCCAAATCGGGGGACTGAAGCTTTCTTT	CASTPNRGTEAFF
NA	TRBV2	TRBJ2-7	NA	TGTGCCAGCAGTTGGTCGGCCTACGAGCAGTACTTC	CASSWSAYEQYF
NA	TRBV3-1/TRBV3-2	TRBJ2-7	TRBD2	TGTGCCAGCAGCCAAGATCCCCAACCACTAGCGGGAAGGTACGAGCAGTACTTC	CASSQDPQPLAGRYEQYF
NA	TRBV24-1	TRBJ2-1	TRBD2	TGTGCCACCAGTGGCCGCGGGGTAGCGGGAGGTGATGAGCAGTTCTTC	CATSGRGVAGGDEQFF
NA	TRBV13	TRBJ1-1	NA	TGTGCCAGCAGCTTGGGCGGGGGATATGCTTTCTTT	CASSLGGGYAFF
NA	TRBV7-8	TRBJ2-7	NA	TGTGCCAGCAGCTTGGCCAGTGCCTACGAGCAGTACTTC	CASSLASAYEQYF
NA	TRBV7-8	TRBJ2-5	TRBD2	TGTGCCAGCAGCCCGGAGCGGGAGGGCCTCCGGGAGACCCAGTACTTC	CASSPEREGLRETQYF
NA	TRBV28	TRBJ2-7	NA	TGTGCCAGCAGTTTAGCAGGCTACGAGCAGTACTTC	CASSLAGYEQYF